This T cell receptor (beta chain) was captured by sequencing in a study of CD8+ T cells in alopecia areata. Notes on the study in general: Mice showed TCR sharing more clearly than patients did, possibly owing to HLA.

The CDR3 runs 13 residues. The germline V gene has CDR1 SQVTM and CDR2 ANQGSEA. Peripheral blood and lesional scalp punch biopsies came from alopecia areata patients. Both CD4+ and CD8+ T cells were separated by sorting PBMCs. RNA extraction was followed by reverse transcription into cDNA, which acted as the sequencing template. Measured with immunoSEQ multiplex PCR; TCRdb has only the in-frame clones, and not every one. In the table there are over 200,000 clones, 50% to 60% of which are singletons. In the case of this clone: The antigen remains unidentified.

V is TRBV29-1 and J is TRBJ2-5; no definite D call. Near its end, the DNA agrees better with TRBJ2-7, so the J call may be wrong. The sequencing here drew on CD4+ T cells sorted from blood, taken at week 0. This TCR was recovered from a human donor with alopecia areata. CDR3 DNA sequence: TGCAGTTCCAAGGTGATGGGGTTGGACGAGCAGTACTTC. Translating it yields CSSKVMGLDEQYF.